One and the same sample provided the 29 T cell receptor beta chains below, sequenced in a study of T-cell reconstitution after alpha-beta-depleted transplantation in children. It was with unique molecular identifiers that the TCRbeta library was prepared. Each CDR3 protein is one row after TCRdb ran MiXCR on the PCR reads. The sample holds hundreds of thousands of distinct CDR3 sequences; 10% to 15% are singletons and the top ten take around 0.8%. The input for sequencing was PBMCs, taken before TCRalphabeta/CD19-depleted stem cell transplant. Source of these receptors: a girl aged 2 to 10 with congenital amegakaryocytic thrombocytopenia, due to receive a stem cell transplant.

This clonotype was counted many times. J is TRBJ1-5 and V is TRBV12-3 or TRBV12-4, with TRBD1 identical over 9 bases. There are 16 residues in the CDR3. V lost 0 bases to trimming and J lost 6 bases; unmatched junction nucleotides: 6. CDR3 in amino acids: CASSLALGTGPQPQHF. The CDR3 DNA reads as TGTGCCAGCAGTTTAGCGCTTGGGACAGGGCCTCAGCCCCAGCATTTT.

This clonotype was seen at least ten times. CDR3 residues: CASSSWANANEQFF. In nucleotides, the CDR3 is TGTGCCAGCTCATCTTGGGCCAACGCCAATGAGCAGTTCTTC. V is TRBV12-3 or TRBV12-4 and J is TRBJ2-1; D unresolved. This CDR3 is built from 14 residues. Between the trimmed V and J ends, which lost 8 bases and 6 bases, there was a span of 17 bases.

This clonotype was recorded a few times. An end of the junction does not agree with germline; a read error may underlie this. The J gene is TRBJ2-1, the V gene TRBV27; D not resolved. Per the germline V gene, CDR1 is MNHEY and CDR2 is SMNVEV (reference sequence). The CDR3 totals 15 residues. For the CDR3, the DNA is TGTGCCAGCAGTGTATCAATCCTAAGGTACAATGAGCAGTTCTTC. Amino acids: CASSVSILRYNEQFF.

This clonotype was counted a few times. The CDR3 sequence: CASSMRDYEQYF. For the CDR3, the DNA is TGTGCCAGTAGTATGCGCGACTACGAGCAGTACTTC. V usage is TRBV19 and J usage is TRBJ2-7, with unresolved D. With 3 bases removed from V and 3 bases from J, the gap between germline ends came to 6 bases. The germline V gene encodes CDR1 LNHDA and CDR2 SQIVND (reference sequence). The CDR3 has 12 amino acids.

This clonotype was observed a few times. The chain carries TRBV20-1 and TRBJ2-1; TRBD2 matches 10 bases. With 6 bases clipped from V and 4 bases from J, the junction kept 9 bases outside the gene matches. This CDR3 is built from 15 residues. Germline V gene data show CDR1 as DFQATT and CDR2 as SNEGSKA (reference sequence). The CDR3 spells CSADPELAGYNEQFF. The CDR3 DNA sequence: TGCAGTGCGGATCCGGAACTAGCGGGGTACAATGAGCAGTTCTTC.

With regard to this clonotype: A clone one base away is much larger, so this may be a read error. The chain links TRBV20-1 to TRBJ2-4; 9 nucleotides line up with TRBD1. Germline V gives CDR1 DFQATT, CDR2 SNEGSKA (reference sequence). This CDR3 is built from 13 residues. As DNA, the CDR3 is TGCAGTGCTGGGGACAGGGCCAAAAACATTCCGTACTTC. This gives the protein CSAGDRAKNIPYF.

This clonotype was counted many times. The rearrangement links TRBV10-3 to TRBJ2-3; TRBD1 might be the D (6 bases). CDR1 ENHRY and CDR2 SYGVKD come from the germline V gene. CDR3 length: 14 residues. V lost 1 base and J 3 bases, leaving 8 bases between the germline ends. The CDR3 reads CAISEWDKTDTQYF. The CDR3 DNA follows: TGTGCCATCAGTGAGTGGGACAAAACAGATACGCAGTATTTT.

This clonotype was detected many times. DNA of the CDR3: TGTGCCAGCTCACTGGGACAGGATAATGAAAAACTGTTTTTT. Translation gives CASSLGQDNEKLFF. The chain has TRBV18 and TRBJ1-4, with TRBD1 matching over 8 bases. V lost 4 bases to trimming and J lost 4 bases; unmatched junction nucleotides: 2. The CDR3 is 14 residues long. Per germline, CDR1 KGHSH and CDR2 LQKENI.

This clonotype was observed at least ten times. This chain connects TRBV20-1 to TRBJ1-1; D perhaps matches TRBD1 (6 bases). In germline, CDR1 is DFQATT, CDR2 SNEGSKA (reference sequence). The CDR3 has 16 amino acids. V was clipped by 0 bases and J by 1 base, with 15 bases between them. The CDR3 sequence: CSARDFTGKGNTEAFF. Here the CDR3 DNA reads TGCAGTGCTAGAGACTTTACAGGGAAGGGGAACACTGAAGCTTTCTTT.

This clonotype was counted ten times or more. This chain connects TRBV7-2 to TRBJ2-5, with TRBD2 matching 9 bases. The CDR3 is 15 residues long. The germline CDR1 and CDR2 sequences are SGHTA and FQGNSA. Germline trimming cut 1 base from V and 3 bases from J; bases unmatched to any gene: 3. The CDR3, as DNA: TGTGCCAGCAGCTTAGTGGCTAGCGGGAAAGAGACCCAGTACTTC. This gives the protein CASSLVASGKETQYF.

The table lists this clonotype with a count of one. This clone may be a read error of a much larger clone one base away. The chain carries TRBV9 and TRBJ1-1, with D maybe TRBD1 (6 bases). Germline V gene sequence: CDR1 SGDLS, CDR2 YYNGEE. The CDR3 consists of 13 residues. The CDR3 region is CASSHTGPTEALF. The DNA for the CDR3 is TGTGCCAGCAGCCACACAGGGCCCACTGAAGCTCTCTTT.

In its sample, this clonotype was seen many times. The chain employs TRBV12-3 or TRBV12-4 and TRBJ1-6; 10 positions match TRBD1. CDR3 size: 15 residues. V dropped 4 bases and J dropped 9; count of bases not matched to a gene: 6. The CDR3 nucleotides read TGTGCCAGCAGTTCAGTGACAGGGGGCTCTTCACCCCTCCACTTT. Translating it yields CASSSVTGGSSPLHF.

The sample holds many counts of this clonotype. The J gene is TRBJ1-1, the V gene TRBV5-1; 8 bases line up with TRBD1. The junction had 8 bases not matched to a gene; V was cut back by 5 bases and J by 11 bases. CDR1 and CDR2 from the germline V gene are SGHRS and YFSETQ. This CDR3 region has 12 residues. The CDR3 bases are TGCGCCAGCAGTCTGTCACAGGGGGTCGCTTTCTTT. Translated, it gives CASSLSQGVAFF.

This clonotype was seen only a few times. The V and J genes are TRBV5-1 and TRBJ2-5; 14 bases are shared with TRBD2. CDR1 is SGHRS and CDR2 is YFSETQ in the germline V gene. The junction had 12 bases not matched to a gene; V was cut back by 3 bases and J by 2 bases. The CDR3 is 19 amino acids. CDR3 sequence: CASSSEKGLAGESQETQYF. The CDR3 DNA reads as TGCGCCAGCAGCTCGGAAAAGGGACTAGCGGGAGAGAGTCAAGAGACCCAGTACTTC.

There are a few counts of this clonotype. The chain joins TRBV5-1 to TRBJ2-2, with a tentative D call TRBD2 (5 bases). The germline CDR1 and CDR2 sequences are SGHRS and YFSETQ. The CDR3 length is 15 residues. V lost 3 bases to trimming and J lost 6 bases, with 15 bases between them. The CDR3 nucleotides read TGCGCCAGCAGCTCCGAGGGTTTAAATTCCGGGGAGCTGTTTTTT. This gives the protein CASSSEGLNSGELFF.

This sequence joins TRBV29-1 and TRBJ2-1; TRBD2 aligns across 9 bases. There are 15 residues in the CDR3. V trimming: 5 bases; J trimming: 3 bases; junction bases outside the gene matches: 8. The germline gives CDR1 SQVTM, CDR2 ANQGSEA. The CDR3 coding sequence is TGCAGCGTTTTGGAAGCGGGAGGTTTCTACAATGAGCAGTTCTTC. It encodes CSVLEAGGFYNEQFF.

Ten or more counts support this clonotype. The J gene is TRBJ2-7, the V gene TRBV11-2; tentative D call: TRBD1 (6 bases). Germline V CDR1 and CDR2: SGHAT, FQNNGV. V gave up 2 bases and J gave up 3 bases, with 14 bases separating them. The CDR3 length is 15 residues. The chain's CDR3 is CASSLLQGGYYEQYF. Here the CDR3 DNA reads TGTGCCAGCAGCTTACTACAGGGCGGGTACTACGAGCAGTACTTC.

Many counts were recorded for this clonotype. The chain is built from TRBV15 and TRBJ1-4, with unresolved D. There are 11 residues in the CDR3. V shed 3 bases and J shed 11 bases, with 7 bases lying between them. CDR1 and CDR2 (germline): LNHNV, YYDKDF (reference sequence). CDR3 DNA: TGTGCCACCAGCAGTCGTGAGAAACTGTTTTTT. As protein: CATSSREKLFF.

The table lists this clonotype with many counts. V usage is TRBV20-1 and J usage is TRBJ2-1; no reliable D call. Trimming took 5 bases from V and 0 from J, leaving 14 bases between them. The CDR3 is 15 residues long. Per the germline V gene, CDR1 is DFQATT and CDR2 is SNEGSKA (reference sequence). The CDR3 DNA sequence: TGCAGTGCTGATACCGGGCGAAGCTCCTACAATGAGCAGTTCTTC. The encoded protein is CSADTGRSSYNEQFF.

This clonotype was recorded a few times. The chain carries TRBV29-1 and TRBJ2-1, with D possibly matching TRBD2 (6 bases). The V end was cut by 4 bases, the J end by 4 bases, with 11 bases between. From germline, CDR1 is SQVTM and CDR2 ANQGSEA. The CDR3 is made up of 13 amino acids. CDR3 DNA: TGCAGCGTTGGCCTAGCGAATTACAATGAGCAGTTCTTC. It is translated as CSVGLANYNEQFF.

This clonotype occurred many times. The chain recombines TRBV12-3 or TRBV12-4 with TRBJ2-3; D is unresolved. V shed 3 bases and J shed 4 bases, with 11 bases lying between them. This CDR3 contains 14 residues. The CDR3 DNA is TGTGCCAGCAGTTTCCCAGGTCAGGCAGATACGCAGTATTTT. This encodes CASSFPGQADTQYF.

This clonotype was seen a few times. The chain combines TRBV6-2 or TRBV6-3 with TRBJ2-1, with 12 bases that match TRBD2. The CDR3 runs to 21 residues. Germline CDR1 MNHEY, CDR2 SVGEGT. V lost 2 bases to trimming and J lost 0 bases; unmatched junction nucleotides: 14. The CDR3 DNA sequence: TGTGCCAGCAGTTACACCCTAACTAGCGGGAGGTCCTTGAGCTCCTACAATGAGCAGTTCTTC. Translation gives CASSYTLTSGRSLSSYNEQFF.

CDR3 amino acids: CSARTGGSGNEQFF. The CDR3 DNA reads TGCAGTGCTAGGACCGGCGGGAGTGGTAATGAGCAGTTCTTC. The chain employs TRBV20-1 and TRBJ2-1; TRBD2 matches 7 bases. CDR1 and CDR2 from the germline V gene are DFQATT and SNEGSKA (reference sequence). This CDR3 is built from 14 residues. Trimming at V came to 3 bases and at J to 7 bases, leaving 9 bases not matched to a gene.

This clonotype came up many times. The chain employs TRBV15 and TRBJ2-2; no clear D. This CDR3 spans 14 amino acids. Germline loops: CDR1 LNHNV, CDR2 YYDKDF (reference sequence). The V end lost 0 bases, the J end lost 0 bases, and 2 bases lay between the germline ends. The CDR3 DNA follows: TGTGCCACCAGCAGAGACTCGAACACCGGGGAGCTGTTTTTT. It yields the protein CATSRDSNTGELFF.

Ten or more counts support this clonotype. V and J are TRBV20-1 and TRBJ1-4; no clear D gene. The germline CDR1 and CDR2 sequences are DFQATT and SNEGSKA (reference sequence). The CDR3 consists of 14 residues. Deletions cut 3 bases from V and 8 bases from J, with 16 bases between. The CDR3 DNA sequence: TGCAGTGCTAGGGGCCCGGGGTGGGAGGAAAAACTGTTTTTT. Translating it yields CSARGPGWEEKLFF.

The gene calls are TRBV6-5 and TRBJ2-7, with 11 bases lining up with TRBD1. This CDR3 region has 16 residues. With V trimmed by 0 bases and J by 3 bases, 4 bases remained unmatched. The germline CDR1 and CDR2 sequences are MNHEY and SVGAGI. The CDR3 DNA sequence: TGTGCCAGCAGTTACTCGACCGGGACAGGGGGCTACGAGCAGTACTTC. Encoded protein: CASSYSTGTGGYEQYF.

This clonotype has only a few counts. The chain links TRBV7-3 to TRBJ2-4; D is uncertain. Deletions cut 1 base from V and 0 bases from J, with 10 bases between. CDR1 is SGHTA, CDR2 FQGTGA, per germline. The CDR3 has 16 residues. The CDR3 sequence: CASSLIPSGAKNIQYF. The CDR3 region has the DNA TGTGCCAGCAGCTTAATTCCTTCCGGAGCCAAAAACATTCAGTACTTC.

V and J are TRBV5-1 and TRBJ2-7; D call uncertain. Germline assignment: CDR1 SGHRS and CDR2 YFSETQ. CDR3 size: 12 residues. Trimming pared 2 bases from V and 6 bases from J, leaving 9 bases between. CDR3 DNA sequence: TGCGCCAGCAGCTTCGGAGAATCCGAGCAGTACTTC. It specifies CASSFGESEQYF.

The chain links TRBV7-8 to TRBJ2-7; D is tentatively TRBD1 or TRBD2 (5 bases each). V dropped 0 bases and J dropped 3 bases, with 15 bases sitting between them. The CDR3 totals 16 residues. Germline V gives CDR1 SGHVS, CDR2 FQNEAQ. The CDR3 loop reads CASSLALDGGHYEQYF. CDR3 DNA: TGTGCCAGCAGCTTAGCGCTAGACGGAGGACACTACGAGCAGTACTTC. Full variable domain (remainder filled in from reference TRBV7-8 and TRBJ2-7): GAGVSQSPRYKVAKRGQDVALRCDPISGHVSLFWYQQALGQGPEFLTYFQNEAQLDKSGLPSDRFFAERPEGSVSTLKIQRTQQEDSAVYLCASSLALDGGHYEQYFGPGTRLTVT.